These 18 T cell receptor beta chains share one sample of origin, sequenced in a study of pediatric ulcerative colitis. During colonoscopy, one to two rectal pinch biopsies were collected. Sequenced by immunoSEQ multiplex PCR; TCRdb stores in-frame clones only, minus some. The table has about 22,000 clones, roughly two thirds seen once. The specimen sequenced was gut tissue. The receptors were sampled from a boy younger than 18 with severe ulcerative colitis.

This sequence joins TRBV7-9 and TRBJ1-5; D ambiguous. Germline V gene lookup returns CDR1 SEHNR and CDR2 FQNEAQ (reference sequence). Trimming took off 5 bases at V and 10 bases at J, with 15 bases between the two ends. This CDR3 has 13 amino acids. CDR3 sequence: CASSQSGPGPQHF. The CDR3 DNA sequence: TGTGCCAGCAGCCAATCGGGTCCGGGTCCCCAGCATTTT.

This clone was seen just once. The V call is TRBV20-1, the J call TRBJ2-1; D ambiguous. The CDR3 is 11 residues long. V gave up 4 bases and J gave up 9 bases, with 10 bases separating them. CDR1 and CDR2 from the germline V gene are DFQATT and SNEGSKA (reference sequence). CDR3 sequence: CSAISRIEQFF. CDR3 sequence (DNA): TGCAGTGCTATATCTAGAATTGAGCAGTTCTTC.

The chain links TRBV18 to TRBJ2-2; D unclear. This CDR3 contains 12 residues. Deletions cut 6 bases from V and 4 bases from J, with 6 bases between. Germline-derived CDR1 and CDR2 are KGHSH and LQKENI. The DNA of the CDR3 is TGTGCCAGCTCTCAATCCACCGGGGAGCTGTTTTTT. It yields the protein CASSQSTGELFF.

The CDR3 DNA reads as TGTGCCAGCAGCTTAGTCGGGGAAGAGACCCAGTACTTC. Its translation: CASSLVGEETQYF. The chain employs TRBV7-3 and TRBJ2-5; perhaps TRBD2 as D (5 bases). Germline V CDR1 and CDR2: SGHTA, FQGTGA. The CDR3 runs 13 residues. With 2 bases removed from V and 3 bases from J, the gap between germline ends came to 7 bases.

The V call is TRBV5-8, the J call TRBJ2-7, with D hard to call. V lost 2 bases and J lost 0, with 15 bases in between. This CDR3 comprises 16 residues. In germline, CDR1 is SGHTS, CDR2 YDEGEE. CDR3 in amino acids: CASSLRDLTRSYEQYF. As DNA, the CDR3 is TGTGCCAGCAGCTTACGAGACCTTACCCGCTCCTACGAGCAGTACTTC.

A few counts support this clone. The CDR3 nucleotides read TGTGCCAGCTCACCCCGGGGACGGAAGGACACCGGGGAGCTGTTTTTT. Protein sequence: CASSPRGRKDTGELFF. V gene TRBV18 combines with J gene TRBJ2-2; D tentatively reads TRBD1 or TRBD2 (5 bases each). The CDR3 length is 16 residues. Trimming left V 3 bases short and J 3 bases short, with 14 bases between. Germline-derived CDR1 and CDR2 are KGHSH and LQKENI.

This clone was picked up a small number of times. The V gene is TRBV4-3, the J gene TRBJ1-6, with D maybe TRBD1 (6 bases). This CDR3 has 17 amino acids. With 0 bases removed from V and 4 bases from J, the gap between germline ends came to 13 bases. Per germline, CDR1 LGHNA and CDR2 YSLEER. CDR3 bases: TGCGCCAGCAGCCAAGATCAGGGGATAACATATAATTCACCCCTCCACTTT. Translated, it gives CASSQDQGITYNSPLHF.

The rearrangement uses TRBV15 and TRBJ2-7, with unresolved D. Germline V gene sequence: CDR1 LNHNV, CDR2 YYDKDF (reference sequence). Trimming stripped 8 bases from V and 1 base from J, with 21 bases between. This CDR3 comprises 16 residues. The CDR3 loop reads CATSGPGAKISYEQYF. The CDR3 DNA reads as TGTGCCACCTCTGGGCCCGGCGCTAAAATTTCCTACGAGCAGTACTTC. Drawing the rest from reference TRBV15 and TRBJ2-7, the complete variable domain is DAMVIQNPRYQVTQFGKPVTLSCSQTLNHNVMYWYQQKSSQAPKLLFHYYDKDFNNEADTPDNFQSRRPNTSFCFLDIRSPGLGDTAMYLCATSGPGAKISYEQYFGPGTRLTVT.

This clone is labeled as medium-sized (0.01 to 0.1%). Other DNA sequences within the sample encode an identical CDR3. The V call is TRBV6-5, the J call TRBJ1-2, with 9 positions matching TRBD1. The V segment lost 6 bases and the J segment 4 bases; nucleotides outside the gene matches: 6. The CDR3 extends over 14 amino acids. From germline, CDR1 is MNHEY and CDR2 SVGAGI. CDR3 coding DNA: TGTGCCAGCAGCACGACAGGGGGTGCCTATGGCTACACCTTC. It encodes CASSTTGGAYGYTF.

The chain couples TRBV11-3 to TRBJ1-1, with 7 positions matching TRBD1. The CDR3 is made up of 16 amino acids. The trim removed 5 bases at V and 4 bases at J, leaving 13 bases unmatched. From germline, CDR1 is SGHNT and CDR2 YENEEA. CDR3: CASSMHRGDAGTEAFF. In nucleotides, the CDR3 is TGTGCCAGCAGCATGCACAGGGGCGATGCGGGCACTGAAGCTTTCTTT.

The rearrangement links TRBV30 to TRBJ1-5; D ambiguous. Trimming stripped 2 bases from V and 2 bases from J, with 16 bases between. Germline V gene lookup returns CDR1 GTSNPN and CDR2 SVGIG (reference sequence). CDR3 size: 16 residues. This chain's CDR3 is CAWSPHGVKGNQPQHF. For the CDR3, the DNA is TGTGCCTGGAGTCCACACGGGGTAAAGGGCAATCAGCCCCAGCATTTT.

The chain links TRBV11-2 to TRBJ2-7, with D unclear. V was trimmed by 4 bases and J by 3 bases, leaving 7 bases between them. Germline-derived CDR1 and CDR2 are SGHAT and FQNNGV. The CDR3 spans 12 residues. The CDR3 reads CASSSHNYEQYF. CDR3 DNA: TGTGCCAGCAGCTCCCACAACTACGAGCAGTACTTC.

J is TRBJ1-4 and V is TRBV6-1, with 8 bases that match TRBD1. The V and J ends lost 6 bases and 16 bases, in that order; junction bases with no gene match: 10. There are 12 residues in the CDR3. Germline V gene lookup returns CDR1 MNHNS and CDR2 SASEGT. The CDR3 DNA reads as TGTGCCAGCAGGTACCAGGGGGCTAACCCGTTTTTT. It specifies CASRYQGANPFF.

On this clone: This sample includes further DNA sequences coding for the same CDR3. The J gene is TRBJ1-5, the V gene TRBV7-9, with D perhaps TRBD1 (6 bases). Germline CDR1 reads SEHNR; CDR2 reads FQNEAQ (reference sequence). The CDR3 totals 13 residues. V dropped 3 bases and J dropped 4 bases, with 7 bases sitting between them. CDR3: CASSFDRNQPQHF. CDR3 nucleotide sequence: TGTGCCAGCAGCTTTGACAGGAATCAGCCCCAGCATTTT.

This clone has just a few counts. The CDR3 spells CSATTGYEQYF. The CDR3 region has the DNA TGCAGTGCTACTACAGGGTACGAGCAGTACTTC. V gene TRBV20-1 combines with J gene TRBJ2-7, with D tentatively TRBD1 (6 bases). The V gene's germline CDR1 is DFQATT and CDR2 SNEGSKA (reference sequence). The length of the CDR3 is 11 residues. V was pared by 4 bases and J by 4 bases, with 8 bases between.

This clone was detected a few times. This chain uses TRBV5-4 with TRBJ1-2; D possibly corresponds to TRBD1 (5 bases). From germline, CDR1 is SGHNT and CDR2 YYREEE (reference sequence). This CDR3 comprises 16 residues. V gave up 0 bases and J gave up 7 bases, with 19 bases separating them. CDR3 residues: CASSLGGEDLLGGYTF. The CDR3 DNA reads as TGTGCCAGCAGCTTGGGGGGCGAGGACTTATTGGGTGGCTACACCTTC. The full variable domain, in which reference TRBV5-4 and TRBJ1-2 provide the parts outside the CDR3, is ETGVTQSPTHLIKTRGQQVTLRCSSQSGHNTVSWYQQALGQGPQFIFQYYREEENGRGNFPPRFSGLQFPNYSSELNVNALELDDSALYLCASSLGGEDLLGGYTFGSGTRLTVV.

The chain combines TRBV2 with TRBJ1-3; no clear D. CDR3 length: 13 amino acids. Germline V gene sequence: CDR1 SNHLY, CDR2 FYNNEI. V shed 3 bases and J shed 0 bases, with 3 bases lying between them. This CDR3 reads CASSDGSGNTIYF. CDR3 nucleotide sequence: TGTGCCAGCAGTGACGGCTCTGGAAACACCATATATTTT. The variable domain in full, with the rest retrieved from reference TRBV2 and TRBJ1-3, is EPEVTQTPSHQVTQMGQEVILRCVPISNHLYFYWYRQILGQKVEFLVSFYNNEISEKSEIFDDQFSVERPDGSNFTLKIRSTKLEDSAMYFCASSDGSGNTIYFGEGSWLTVV.

The gene calls are TRBV6-5 and TRBJ2-5, with 9 bases matching TRBD1. V lost 4 bases to trimming and J lost 2 bases; unmatched junction nucleotides: 8. This CDR3 has 16 amino acids. Germline V gives CDR1 MNHEY, CDR2 SVGAGI. CDR3 coding DNA: TGTGCCAGCAGTTCGACCCCGGGGACAGGGCAAGAGACCCAGTACTTC. Translated, it gives CASSSTPGTGQETQYF.